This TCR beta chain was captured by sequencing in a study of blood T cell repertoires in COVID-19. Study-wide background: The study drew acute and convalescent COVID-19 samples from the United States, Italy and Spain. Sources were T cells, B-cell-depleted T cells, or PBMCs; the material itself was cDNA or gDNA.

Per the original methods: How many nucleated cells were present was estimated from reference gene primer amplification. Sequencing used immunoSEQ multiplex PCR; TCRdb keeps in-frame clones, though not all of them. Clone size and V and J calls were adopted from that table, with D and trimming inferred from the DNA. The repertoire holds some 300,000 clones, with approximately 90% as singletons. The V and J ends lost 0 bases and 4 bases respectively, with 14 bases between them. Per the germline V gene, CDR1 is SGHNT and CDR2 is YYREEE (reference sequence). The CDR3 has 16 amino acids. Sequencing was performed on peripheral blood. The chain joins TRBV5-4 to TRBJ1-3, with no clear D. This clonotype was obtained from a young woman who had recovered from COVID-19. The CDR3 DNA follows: TGTGCCAGCAGCTTGGGCGGGATCCTGGGAGGAAACACCATATATTTT. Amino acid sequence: CASSLGGILGGNTIYF. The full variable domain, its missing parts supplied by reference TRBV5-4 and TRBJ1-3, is ETGVTQSPTHLIKTRGQQVTLRCSSQSGHNTVSWYQQALGQGPQFIFQYYREEENGRGNFPPRFSGLQFPNYSSELNVNALELDDSALYLCASSLGGILGGNTIYFGEGSWLTVV.